The clone carrying this TCR beta chain has only a few counts. Its antigen remains unknown. This specimen comes from a study of identical twins. Study-wide results and caveats: Beta out-of-frame sequences showed weaker excess twin sharing.

TCRdb redid the calling of the 5' RACE reads with MiXCR, one entry per CDR3 protein. The repertoire has around 1.7 million distinct CDR3 sequences, about 31% of them found once; the top ten carry about 0.27%. This CDR3 comprises 15 residues. V shed 4 bases and J shed 2 bases, with 18 bases lying between them. CDR1 is DFQATT and CDR2 is SNEGSKA in the germline V gene (reference sequence). This sequence originates from a newborn girl in good health. The chain employs TRBV20-1 and TRBJ2-7; tentatively, D is TRBD2 (5 bases). Sequences were obtained from cord blood. The CDR3 protein is CSATSSRESTYEQYF. In nucleotides, the CDR3 is TGCAGTGCTACCAGCTCGAGGGAATCAACCTACGAGCAGTACTTC.